This T cell receptor beta chain was identified during a study of identical twins. General observations from the study: Memory repertoires showed no such pattern, whereas abundant cord blood beta clonotypes carried fewer insertions. Among monozygotic twins, out-of-frame TCR alpha sharing exceeded what models predicted.

V lost 7 bases and J 2 bases, leaving 15 bases between the germline ends. Germline V gene lookup returns CDR1 SGHRS and CDR2 YFSETQ. The length of the CDR3 is 14 residues. A universal primer binding site was introduced by template switching. The final cDNA contained unique molecular identifiers. One entry per CDR3 protein results from TCRdb running MiXCR on the 5' RACE reads. The sample holds hundreds of thousands of distinct CDR3 sequences, more than 6.5% seen once. In the case of this clonotype: Its antigen is undetermined.

These data were also filed under a second study, of yellow fever vaccine responses in identical twins.

This chain joins TRBV5-1 and TRBJ2-5; the D gene is possibly TRBD1 (5 bases). The receptor's source is a young woman in good health. Material: PBMCs. The CDR3 loop reads CASGDSMRQETQYF. The CDR3, as DNA: TGCGCCAGCGGTGACAGTATGAGACAAGAGACCCAGTACTTC.